Each of the 6 T cell receptor beta chains below was sequenced from the same sample in a study of blood T cell repertoires in COVID-19. Assay used: immunoSEQ multiplex PCR; TCRdb lists only in-frame clones, some missing. The profile shows about 100,000 clones, more than 65% of them singletons. Sequencing used peripheral blood. The receptors stem from a woman aged 70-85 years with acute or convalescent COVID-19.

The rearrangement links TRBV3-1 (or the pseudogene TRBV3-2) to TRBJ1-2; 11 positions match TRBD1. The V gene end was trimmed by 2 bases and the J gene end by 7 bases; junction bases not matched to a gene: 6. The CDR3 spans 15 residues. In germline, CDR1 is LGHDT, CDR2 YNNKEL (reference sequence). This CDR3 is CASSQRGQGGAGYTF. The CDR3 DNA reads TGTGCCAGCAGCCAAAGGGGACAGGGGGGCGCTGGCTACACCTTC.

The chain links TRBV5-4 to TRBJ2-1; maybe TRBD2 (6 bases). This CDR3 contains 17 residues. Trimming left V 4 bases short and J 2 bases short, with 19 bases between. Per the germline V gene, CDR1 is SGHNT and CDR2 is YYREEE (reference sequence). The DNA of the CDR3 is TGTGCCAGCAGCGCGCCCCACGGGGGAAAAGCCTACAATGAGCAGTTCTTC. Amino acid sequence: CASSAPHGGKAYNEQFF.

CDR3 DNA: TGCAGCGTTAAGACAGGGAGCAATCAGCCCCAGCATTTT. Translation: CSVKTGSNQPQHF. The chain combines TRBV29-1 with TRBJ1-5; 7 positions agree with TRBD1. Losses at the gene ends were 5 bases for V and 1 base for J; bases not matched to a gene: 2. The CDR3 is 13 amino acids. The germline V gene encodes CDR1 SQVTM and CDR2 ANQGSEA.

The chain couples TRBV27 to TRBJ1-2, with 8 bases aligning to TRBD1. The V segment lost 8 bases and the J segment 6 bases; nucleotides outside the gene matches: 5. There are 12 residues in the CDR3. The germline V gene encodes CDR1 MNHEY and CDR2 SMNVEV (reference sequence). The CDR3 DNA sequence: TGTGCCAGCGGGGACAGGTCCGATGGCTACACCTTC. Translated, it gives CASGDRSDGYTF.

The J gene is TRBJ1-6, the V gene TRBV2; D may be TRBD1 (5 bases). This CDR3 has 13 residues. Per germline, CDR1 SNHLY and CDR2 FYNNEI. Trimming took off 10 bases at V and 6 bases at J, with 13 bases between the two ends. The CDR3, as DNA: TGTGCCACCCAGGAGGGGTTTAATTCACCCCTCCACTTT. The encoded protein is CATQEGFNSPLHF. The full variable domain, with the rest looked up from reference TRBV2 and TRBJ1-6, is EPEVTQTPSHQVTQMGQEVILRCVPISNHLYFYWYRQILGQKVEFLVSFYNNEISEKSEIFDDQFSVERPDGSNFTLKIRSTKLEDSAMYFCATQEGFNSPLHFGNGTRLTVT.

V usage is TRBV5-1 and J usage is TRBJ2-3, with 14 nucleotides matching TRBD2. Looked up from germline, CDR1 is SGHRS and CDR2 is YFSETQ. V was pared by 4 bases and J by 7 bases, with 8 bases of the junction left unmatched. The CDR3 sequence is 16 residues long. CDR3 sequence (DNA): TGCGCCAGCAGCCCAAGGACTAGCGGGGGGCCCAATACGCAGTATTTT. Protein sequence: CASSPRTSGGPNTQYF.